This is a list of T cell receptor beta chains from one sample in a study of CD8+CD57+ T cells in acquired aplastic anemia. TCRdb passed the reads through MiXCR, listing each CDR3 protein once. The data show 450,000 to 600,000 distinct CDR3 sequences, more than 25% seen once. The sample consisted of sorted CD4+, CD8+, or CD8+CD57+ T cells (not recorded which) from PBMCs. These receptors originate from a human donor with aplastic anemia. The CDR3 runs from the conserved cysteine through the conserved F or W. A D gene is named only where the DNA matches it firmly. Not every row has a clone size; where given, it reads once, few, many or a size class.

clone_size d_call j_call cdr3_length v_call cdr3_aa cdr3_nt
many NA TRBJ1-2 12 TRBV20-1 CSAKDSNYGYTF TGCAGTGCTAAAGACAGCAACTATGGCTACACCTTC
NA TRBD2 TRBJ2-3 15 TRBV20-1 CSASYGTSATDTQYF TGCAGTGCTAGCTACGGGACTAGCGCGACAGATACGCAGTATTTT
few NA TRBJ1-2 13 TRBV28 CASREGVNYGYTF TGTGCCAGCAGGGAGGGGGTAAACTATGGCTACACCTTC
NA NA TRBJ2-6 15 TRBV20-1 CSARRIPSGANVLTF TGCAGTGCTAGACGGATCCCCTCTGGGGCCAACGTCCTGACTTTC
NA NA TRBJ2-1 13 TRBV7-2 CASSSGGYNEQFF TGTGCCAGCAGTTCCGGGGGCTACAATGAGCAGTTCTTC
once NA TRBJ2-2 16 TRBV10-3 CAISELAAVRAGELFF TGTGCCATCAGTGAGCTTGCGGCAGTACGGGCCGGGGAGCTGTTTTTT
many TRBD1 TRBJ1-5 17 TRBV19 CASTMGQGVRSNQPQHF TGTGCCAGTACCATGGGCCAGGGGGTACGGAGCAATCAGCCCCAGCATTTT
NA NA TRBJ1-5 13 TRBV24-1 CATSDPSEGLQHF TGTGCCACCAGTGATCCCTCCGAAGGGCTTCAGCATTTT
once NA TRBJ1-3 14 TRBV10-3 CAITTDSSGNTIYF TGTGCCATCACCACCGACAGCTCTGGAAACACCATATATTTT
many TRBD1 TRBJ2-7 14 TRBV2 CASSGGQDPYEQYF TGTGCCAGCAGTGGTGGACAGGATCCCTACGAGCAGTACTTC
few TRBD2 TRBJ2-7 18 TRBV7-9 CASSERSPGTSGRAMQYF TGTGCCAGCAGCGAACGGAGTCCCGGGACTAGCGGGAGGGCCATGCAGTACTTC
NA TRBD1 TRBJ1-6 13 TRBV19 CASRTGTTSPLHF TGTGCCAGTAGGACAGGGACAACCTCACCCCTCCACTTT
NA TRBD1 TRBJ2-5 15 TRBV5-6 CASSLYRGIGETQYF TGTGCCAGCAGCTTATACAGGGGAATAGGAGAGACCCAGTACTTC
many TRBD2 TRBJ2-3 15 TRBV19 CASTRGGTSTDTQYF TGTGCCAGCACACGGGGGGGCACTAGCACAGATACGCAGTATTTT
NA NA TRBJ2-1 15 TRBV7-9 CASSSRVRIYNEQFF TGTGCCAGCAGCTCACGGGTGCGGATTTACAATGAGCAGTTCTTC
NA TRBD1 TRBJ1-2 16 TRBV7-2 CASSLATGQGRYGYTF TGTGCCAGCAGCTTAGCTACGGGACAGGGGAGGTATGGCTACACCTTC
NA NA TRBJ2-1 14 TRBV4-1 CASSQDTTYNEQFF TGCGCCAGCAGCCAAGATACAACCTACAATGAGCAGTTCTTC
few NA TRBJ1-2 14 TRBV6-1 CASSPASEGYGYTF TGTGCCAGCAGTCCTGCGAGTGAGGGCTATGGCTACACCTTC
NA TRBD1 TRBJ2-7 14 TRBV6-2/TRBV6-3 CASSYNRGWYEQYF TGTGCCAGCAGTTATAACAGGGGATGGTACGAGCAGTACTTC
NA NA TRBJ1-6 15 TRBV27 CASRPGTPYNSPLHF TGTGCCAGTCGTCCCGGGACACCTTATAATTCACCCCTCCACTTT
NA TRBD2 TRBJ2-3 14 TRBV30 CAWSARAGDDTQYF TGTGCCTGGAGTGCCAGGGCGGGAGATGATACGCAGTATTTT
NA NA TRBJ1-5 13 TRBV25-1 CASSAGTRQPQHF TGTGCCAGCAGTGCCGGGACCCGGCAGCCCCAGCATTTT
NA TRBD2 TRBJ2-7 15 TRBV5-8 CASSLASGVGYEQYF TGTGCCAGCAGCTTGGCTAGCGGAGTAGGCTACGAGCAGTACTTC
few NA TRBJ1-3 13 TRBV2 CASSTTAGNTIYF TGTGCCAGCAGCACCACAGCCGGAAACACCATATATTTT
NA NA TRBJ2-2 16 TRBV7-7 CASSTMVGGDTGELFF TGTGCCAGCAGCACGATGGTGGGGGGCGACACCGGGGAGCTGTTTTTT
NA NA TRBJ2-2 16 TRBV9 CASSPSAGPQRGELFF TGTGCCAGCAGCCCGAGCGCGGGACCGCAGAGGGGGGAGCTGTTTTTT
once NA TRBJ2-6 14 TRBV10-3 CAISEEVGANVLTF TGTGCCATCAGTGAAGAGGTGGGGGCCAACGTCCTGACTTTC
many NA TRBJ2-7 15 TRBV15 CATSRDYRSSYEQYF TGTGCCACCAGCAGAGATTACAGGTCCTCCTACGAGCAGTACTTC
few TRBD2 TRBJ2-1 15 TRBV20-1 CSARISGGAYNEQFF TGCAGTGCTAGAATAAGCGGGGGGGCCTACAATGAGCAGTTCTTC
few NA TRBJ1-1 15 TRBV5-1 CASSLGERRYRRAFF TGCGCCAGCAGCCTGGGGGAAAGACGATACCGGAGGGCTTTCTTT
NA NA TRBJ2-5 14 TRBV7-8 CASSLAASEETQYF TGTGCCAGCAGCTTGGCGGCAAGCGAGGAGACCCAGTACTTC
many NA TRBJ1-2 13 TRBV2 CASSRDMVEGYTF TGTGCCAGCAGCCGGGACATGGTAGAAGGCTACACCTTC
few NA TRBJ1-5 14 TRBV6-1 CASSGREGDQPQHF TGTGCCAGCAGTGGAAGGGAAGGCGATCAGCCCCAGCATTTT
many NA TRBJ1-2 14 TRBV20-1 CSARPGSGNYGYTF TGCAGTGCTAGACCCGGTTCGGGAAACTATGGCTACACCTTC
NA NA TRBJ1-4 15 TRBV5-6 CASSLDRGVNEKLFF TGTGCCAGCAGCCTGGACCGAGGGGTTAATGAAAAACTGTTTTTT